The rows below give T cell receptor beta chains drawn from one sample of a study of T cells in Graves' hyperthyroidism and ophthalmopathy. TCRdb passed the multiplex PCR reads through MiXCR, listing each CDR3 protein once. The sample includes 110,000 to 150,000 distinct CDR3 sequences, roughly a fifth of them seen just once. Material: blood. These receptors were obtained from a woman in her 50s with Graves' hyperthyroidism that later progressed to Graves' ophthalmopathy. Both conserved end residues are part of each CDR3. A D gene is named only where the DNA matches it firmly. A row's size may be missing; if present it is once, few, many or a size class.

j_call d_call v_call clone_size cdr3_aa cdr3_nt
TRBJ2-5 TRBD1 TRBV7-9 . CASSPSTGPQETQYF TGTGCCAGCAGCCCGTCGACAGGGCCCCAAGAGACCCAGTACTTC
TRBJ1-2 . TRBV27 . CASSPGTPRGYTF TGTGCCAGCAGTCCCGGGACACCCCGAGGCTACACCTTC
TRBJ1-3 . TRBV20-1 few CSARDSTTSGNTIYF TGCAGTGCTAGAGATTCTACCACCTCTGGAAACACCATATATTTT
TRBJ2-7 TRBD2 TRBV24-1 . CATSAGVGYEQYF TGTGCCACCTCAGCGGGAGTCGGCTACGAGCAGTACTTC
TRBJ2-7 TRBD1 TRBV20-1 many CSASHRTGNPYEQYF TGCAGTGCTAGCCACCGGACAGGGAACCCCTACGAGCAGTACTTC
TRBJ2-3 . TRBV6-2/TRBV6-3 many CASLRTHSTDTQYF TGTGCCAGCTTAAGGACTCATAGCACAGATACGCAGTATTTT
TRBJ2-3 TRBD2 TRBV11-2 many CASSRLAGQFTDTQYF TGTGCCAGCTCCCGACTAGCGGGCCAATTCACAGATACGCAGTATTTT
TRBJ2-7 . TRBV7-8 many CASSSSGTGDYEQYF TGTGCCAGCAGCTCCTCCGGGACCGGGGACTACGAGCAGTACTTC
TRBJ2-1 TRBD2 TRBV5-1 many CASSLLARNEQFF TGCGCCAGCAGCTTACTAGCGCGTAATGAGCAGTTCTTC
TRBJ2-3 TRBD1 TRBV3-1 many CASSPRTGGLDTQYF TGTGCCAGCAGCCCTCGGACAGGGGGGCTAGATACGCAGTATTTT
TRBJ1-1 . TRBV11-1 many CASSYGLNTEAFF TGTGCCAGCAGCTACGGGCTGAACACTGAAGCTTTCTTT
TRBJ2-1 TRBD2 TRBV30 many CAWSDGRAYNEQFF TGTGCCTGGAGTGACGGGAGGGCCTACAATGAGCAGTTCTTC
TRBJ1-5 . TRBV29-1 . CSVAKGNSNQPQHF TGCAGCGTTGCTAAGGGTAATAGCAATCAGCCCCAGCATTTT
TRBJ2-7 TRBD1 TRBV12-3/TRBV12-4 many CPGTGRYEQYF TGTCCCGGGACAGGGCGCTACGAGCAGTACTTC
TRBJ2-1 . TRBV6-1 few CASTSYGITYGEQFF TGTGCCAGCACCTCTTACGGGATAACCTATGGTGAGCAGTTCTTC
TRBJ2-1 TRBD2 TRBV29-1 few CKPSGRGYNEQFF TGCAAACCTAGCGGGAGGGGTTACAATGAGCAGTTCTTC
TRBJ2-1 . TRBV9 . CASSVEVGEQFF TGTGCCAGCAGCGTAGAGGTCGGTGAGCAGTTCTTC
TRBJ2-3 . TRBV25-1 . CASSEYKADTPTDTQYF TGTGCCAGCAGTGAATATAAGGCAGATACCCCCACAGATACGCAGTATTTT
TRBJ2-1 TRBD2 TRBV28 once CASSPVAGNYNEQFF TGTGCCAGCAGTCCAGTAGCGGGCAACTACAATGAGCAGTTCTTC
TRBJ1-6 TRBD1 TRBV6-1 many CASSRMGQQYNSPLHF TGTGCCAGCAGTCGGATGGGACAGCAGTATAATTCACCCCTCCACTTT
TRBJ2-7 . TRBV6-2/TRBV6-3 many CASSPFRSYEQYF TGTGCCAGCAGTCCTTTCCGATCCTACGAGCAGTACTTC
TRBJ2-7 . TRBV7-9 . CASSPKFNSYEQYF TGTGCCAGCAGCCCCAAGTTTAACTCCTACGAGCAGTACTTC
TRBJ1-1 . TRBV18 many CASSQKQGNTEAFF TGTGCCAGCTCACAGAAACAGGGAAACACTGAAGCTTTCTTT
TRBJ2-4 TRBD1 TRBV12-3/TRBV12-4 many CASSGTGVDAKNIQYF TGTGCCAGCAGCGGGACAGGGGTAGATGCCAAAAACATTCAGTACTTC
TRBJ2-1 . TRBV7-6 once CASSLQGSEQFF TGTGCCAGCAGCTTACAGGGCAGCGAGCAGTTCTTC
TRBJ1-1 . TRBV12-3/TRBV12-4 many CASSLGGGSTEAFF TGTGCCAGCAGTTTAGGGGGGGGAAGCACTGAAGCTTTCTTT
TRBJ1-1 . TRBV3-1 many CASSPQTRTGGTEAFF TGTGCCAGCAGCCCCCAAACCCGGACGGGGGGCACTGAAGCTTTCTTT
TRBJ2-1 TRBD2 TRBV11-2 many CASSLVTSGSSYNEQFF TGTGCCAGCAGCTTAGTGACTAGCGGGAGCTCCTACAATGAGCAGTTCTTC
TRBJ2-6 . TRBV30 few CAWSVYGTDPTVSSGANVLTF TGTGCCTGGAGTGTATACGGTACGGACCCAACCGTGAGCTCTGGGGCCAACGTCCTGACTTTC
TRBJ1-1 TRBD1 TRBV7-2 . CASSTWDSGFEAFF TGTGCCAGCAGCACATGGGACAGTGGATTTGAAGCTTTCTTT
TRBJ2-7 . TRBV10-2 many CASSERDGGREQYF TGCGCCAGCAGTGAGAGAGACGGAGGGCGGGAGCAGTACTTC
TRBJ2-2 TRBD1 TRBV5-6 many CASSLWGTGYTGELFF TGTGCCAGCAGCTTGTGGGGGACAGGCTACACCGGGGAGCTGTTTTTT
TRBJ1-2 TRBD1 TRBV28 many CASIRTGGYYGYTF TGTGCCAGCATCAGGACAGGGGGCTATTATGGCTACACCTTC
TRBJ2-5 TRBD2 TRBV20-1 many CSGLAGTIQETQYF TGCAGTGGACTAGCGGGAACGATCCAAGAGACCCAGTACTTC
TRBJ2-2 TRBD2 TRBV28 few CASSLLRGGPRGTGELFF TGTGCCAGCAGTTTATTGAGGGGAGGGCCGCGAGGCACCGGGGAGCTGTTTTTT
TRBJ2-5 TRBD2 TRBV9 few CASSAAGSGTQETQYF TGTGCCAGCAGCGCCGCCGGAAGCGGGACCCAAGAGACCCAGTACTTC
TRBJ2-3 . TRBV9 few CASSVGVAEDTQYF TGTGCCAGCAGCGTAGGAGTAGCGGAAGATACGCAGTATTTT
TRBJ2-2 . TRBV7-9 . CASSLVSLTGELFF TGTGCCAGCAGCTTAGTAAGCCTCACCGGGGAGCTGTTTTTT
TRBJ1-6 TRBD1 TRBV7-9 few CASSLVGTGNSPLHF TGTGCCAGCAGCTTAGTCGGGACAGGAAATTCACCCCTCCACTTT
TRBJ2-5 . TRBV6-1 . CAGRQDIWETQYF TGTGCCGGAAGACAGGACATTTGGGAGACCCAGTACTTC
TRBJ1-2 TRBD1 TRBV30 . CAWGGTGVRGYTF TGTGCCTGGGGCGGGACAGGGGTAAGGGGCTACACCTTC
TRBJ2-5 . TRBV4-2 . CASSPRGEQETQYF TGTGCCAGCAGCCCCAGGGGGGAGCAAGAGACCCAGTACTTC
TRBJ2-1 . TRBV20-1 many CSAREWRDEQFF TGCAGTGCTAGAGAATGGAGGGATGAGCAGTTCTTC
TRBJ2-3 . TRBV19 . CASSTAADTQYF TGTGCCAGTAGCACCGCCGCGGATACGCAGTATTTT
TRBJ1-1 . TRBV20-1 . CSASKGTGMNTEAFF TGCAGTGCTAGTAAGGGAACCGGAATGAACACTGAAGCTTTCTTT
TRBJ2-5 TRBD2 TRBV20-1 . CSAPPGRDETQYF TGCAGTGCCCCCCCAGGGAGGGATGAAACCCAGTACTTC
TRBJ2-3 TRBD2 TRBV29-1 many CSVEGTSGSADTQYF TGCAGCGTTGAAGGGACTAGCGGGAGCGCAGATACGCAGTATTTT
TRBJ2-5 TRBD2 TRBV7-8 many CASSLASRIVAGGETQYF TGTGCCAGCAGCTTAGCTTCGAGGATAGTAGCGGGAGGAGAGACCCAGTACTTC
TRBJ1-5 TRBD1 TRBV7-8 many CASSLVQGALEPQHF TGTGCCAGCAGCTTAGTACAGGGGGCCCTAGAGCCCCAGCATTTT
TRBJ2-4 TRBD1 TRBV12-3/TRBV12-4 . CASSGPGTVAKSIQYF TGTGCCAGCAGTGGACCCGGGACAGTAGCCAAAAGCATTCAGTACTTC
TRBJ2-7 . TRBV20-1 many CSTVPGLAYEQYF TGCAGTACCGTGCCGGGACTTGCCTACGAGCAGTACTTC